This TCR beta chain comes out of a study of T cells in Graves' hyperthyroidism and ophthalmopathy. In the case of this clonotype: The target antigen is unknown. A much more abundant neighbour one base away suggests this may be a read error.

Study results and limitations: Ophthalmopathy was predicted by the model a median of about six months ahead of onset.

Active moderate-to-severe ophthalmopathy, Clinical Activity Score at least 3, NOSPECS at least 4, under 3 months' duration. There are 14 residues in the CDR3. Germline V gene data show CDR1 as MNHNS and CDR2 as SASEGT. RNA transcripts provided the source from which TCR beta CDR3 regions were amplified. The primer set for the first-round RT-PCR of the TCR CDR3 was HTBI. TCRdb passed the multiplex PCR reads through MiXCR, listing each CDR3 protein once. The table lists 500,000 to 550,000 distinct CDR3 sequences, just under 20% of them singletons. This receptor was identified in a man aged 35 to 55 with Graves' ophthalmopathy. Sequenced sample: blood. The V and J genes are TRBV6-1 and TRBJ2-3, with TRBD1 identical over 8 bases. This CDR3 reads CAGSPRTGSDTQYF. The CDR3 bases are TGTGCCGGCAGTCCCAGGACAGGGTCAGATACGCAGTATTTT.